The sequence of this T cell receptor beta chain was determined in a study of CD8 T cells in ankylosing spondylitis. Study results and limitations: Past research had described some motif variants in reactive arthritis synovial fluid and blood. Within ankylosing spondylitis blood, a TCR beta motif made up of seven or eight highly homologous variants appeared to be characteristic. Reportedly, significant enrichment of disease-linked clones occurred in matched ankylosing spondylitis synovial fluid.

Libraries for TCR beta were made by quantitative 5'-RACE with molecular barcodes. TCRdb used MiXCR to reprocess the 5' RACE reads, holding one entry per CDR3 protein. The data contain approximately 250,000 distinct CDR3 sequences, about 10% of them singletons. This clonotype was seen repeatedly, ten times or more. What it recognizes is unknown. Sequenced sample: blood, either unsorted or a sorted T cell fraction (not recorded which). This clonotype originated in a male donor with ankylosing spondylitis or in good health (not recorded which).

CDR3 coding DNA: TGTGCCATCAGTGAACCGGGACAGGGTACCTACGAGCAGTACTTC. This translates into CAISEPGQGTYEQYF. This rearrangement joins TRBV10-3 to TRBJ2-7; 9 positions agree with TRBD1. This CDR3 region has 15 residues. With 3 bases clipped from V and 2 bases from J, the junction kept 5 bases outside the gene matches. The germline V gene has CDR1 ENHRY and CDR2 SYGVKD.